This T cell receptor beta chain is from a study of cytomegalovirus exposure and HLA in healthy donors. Of note for this clone: The antigen is not known.

The germline V gene has CDR1 LNHDA and CDR2 SQIVND (reference sequence). Trimming removed 11 bases from V and 10 bases from J, with 21 bases in between. The CDR3 sequence is 13 residues long. 60 Vbeta and 13 Jbeta primers were used in PCR. The assay was immunoSEQ multiplex PCR, and TCRdb's table has in-frame clones only and misses some. Of around 170,000 clones listed, roughly 77% were seen once; the top ten hold 1.5% to 2%. Findings of the study overall: It was likely that a cluster of highly shared sequence variants was a sequencing artifact. Three CMV-associated chains were confirmed in vitro to be specific for CMV antigens. Rates of TCR association differed by HLA locus in a later analysis, with DRB1 highest and HLA-C lowest. Across all donors, roughly uniform sequencing depth was an assumption of the presence/absence analyses.

Sequenced material: PBMCs. The chain joins TRBV19 to TRBJ2-1; D may be TRBD2 (7 bases). This TCR was recovered from a woman in her twenties or thirties in good health and CMV-seronegative. The CDR3 sequence: CACGAGAREEQFF. The CDR3 DNA sequence: TGTGCCTGCGGGGCGGGGGCACGGGAGGAGCAGTTCTTC. Variable domain in full (rest from reference TRBV19 and TRBJ2-1): DGGITQSPKYLFRKEGQNVTLSCEQNLNHDAMYWYRQDPGQGLRLIYYSQIVNDFQKGDIAEGYSVSREKKESFPLTVTSAQKNPTAFYLCACGAGAREEQFFGPGTRLTVL.